This TCR beta chain was obtained from a study of blood T cells in healthy people across ages. The V gene's germline CDR1 is DFQATT and CDR2 SNEGSKA (reference sequence). This CDR3 is built from 13 residues. The germline V and J ends were trimmed by 0 bases and 3 bases, with 9 bases remaining between them. Points on this clonotype: Its antigen is not known.

Primed by a sample-barcoded 5' primer and a J-beta primer mix, a second PCR proceeded for roughly 7 to 11 cycles. Each sample provided no less than 3 million CDR3-containing paired-end reads. TCRdb re-analysed the 5' RACE reads in MiXCR, keeping a single row per CDR3 protein. This table holds about 1.6 million distinct CDR3 sequences, 30% to 40% found once. The draw of peripheral blood yielded 8.5 to 10 milliliters from each donor. Study conclusions and caveats: A roughly linear fall in TCR beta diversity per million T cells was seen with increasing age. Donor CMV status was unknown, possibly confounding expanded clonotype changes.

Sequencing used blood. The chain joins TRBV20-1 to TRBJ2-7; no definite D call. This TCR was sampled from a woman aged 30 to 39 in good health. The CDR3 is CSARDLAYYEQYF. CDR3 coding DNA: TGCAGTGCTAGAGATCTGGCCTACTACGAGCAGTACTTC.